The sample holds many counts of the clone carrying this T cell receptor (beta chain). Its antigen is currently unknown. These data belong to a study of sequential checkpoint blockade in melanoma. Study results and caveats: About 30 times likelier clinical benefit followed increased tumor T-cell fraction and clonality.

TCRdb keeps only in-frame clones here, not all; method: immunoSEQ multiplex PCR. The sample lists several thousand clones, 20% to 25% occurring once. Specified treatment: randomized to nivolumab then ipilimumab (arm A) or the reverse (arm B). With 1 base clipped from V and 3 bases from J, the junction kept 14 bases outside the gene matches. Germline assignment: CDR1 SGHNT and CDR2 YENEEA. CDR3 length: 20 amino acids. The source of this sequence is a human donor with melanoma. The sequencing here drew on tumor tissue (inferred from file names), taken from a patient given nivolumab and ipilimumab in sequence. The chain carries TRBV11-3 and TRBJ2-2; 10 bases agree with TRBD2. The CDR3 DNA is TGTGCCAGCAGCTTAGGATCTTTTGGGAATGGACTAGCGGACACCGGGGAGCTGTTTTTT. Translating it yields CASSLGSFGNGLADTGELFF.